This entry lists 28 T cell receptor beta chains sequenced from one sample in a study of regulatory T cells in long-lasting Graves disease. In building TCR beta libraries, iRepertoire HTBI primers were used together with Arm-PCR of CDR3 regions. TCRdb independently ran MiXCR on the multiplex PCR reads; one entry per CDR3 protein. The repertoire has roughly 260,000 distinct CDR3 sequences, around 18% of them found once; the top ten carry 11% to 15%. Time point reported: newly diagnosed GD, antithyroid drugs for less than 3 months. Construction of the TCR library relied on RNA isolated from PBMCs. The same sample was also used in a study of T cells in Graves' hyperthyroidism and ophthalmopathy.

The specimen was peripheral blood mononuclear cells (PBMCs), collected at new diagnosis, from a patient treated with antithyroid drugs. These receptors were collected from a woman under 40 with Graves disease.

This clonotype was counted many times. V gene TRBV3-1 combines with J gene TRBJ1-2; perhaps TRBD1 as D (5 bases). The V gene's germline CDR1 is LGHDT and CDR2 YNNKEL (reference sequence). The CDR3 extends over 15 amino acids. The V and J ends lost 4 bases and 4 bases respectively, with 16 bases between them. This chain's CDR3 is CASSPRTGRGYGYTF. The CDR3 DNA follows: TGTGCCAGCAGCCCCCGCACGGGTAGGGGCTATGGCTACACCTTC.

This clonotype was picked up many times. The CDR3 sequence is CASSLDGEQYF. DNA for the CDR3: TGTGCCAGCAGCTTAGATGGGGAGCAGTACTTC. J is TRBJ2-7 and V is TRBV7-9; D uncertain. The CDR3 sequence is 11 residues long. V was cut by 1 base and J by 7 bases, with 5 bases left in between. Germline values: CDR1 SEHNR, CDR2 FQNEAQ (reference sequence).

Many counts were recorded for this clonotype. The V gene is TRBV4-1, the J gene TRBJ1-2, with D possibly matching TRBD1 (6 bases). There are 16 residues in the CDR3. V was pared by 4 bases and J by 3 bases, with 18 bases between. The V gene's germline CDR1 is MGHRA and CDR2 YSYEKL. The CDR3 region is CASSPGDMGDDYGYTF. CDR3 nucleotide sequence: TGCGCCAGCAGCCCAGGGGATATGGGGGACGACTATGGCTACACCTTC.

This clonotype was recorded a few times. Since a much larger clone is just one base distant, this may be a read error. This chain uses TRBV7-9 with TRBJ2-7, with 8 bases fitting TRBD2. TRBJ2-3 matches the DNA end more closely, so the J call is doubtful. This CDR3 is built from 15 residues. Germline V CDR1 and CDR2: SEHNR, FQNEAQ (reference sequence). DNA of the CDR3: TGTGCCAGCAGCTTCCGACTAGCGCGCACAGGTACGCAGTATTTT. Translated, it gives CASSFRLARTGTQYF.

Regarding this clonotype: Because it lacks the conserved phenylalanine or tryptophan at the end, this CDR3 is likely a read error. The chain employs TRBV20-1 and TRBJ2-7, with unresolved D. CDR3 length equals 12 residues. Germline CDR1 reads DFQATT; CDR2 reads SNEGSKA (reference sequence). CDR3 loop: CSARVGSYEQYS. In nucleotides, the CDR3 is TGCAGCGCTAGAGTTGGCTCCTACGAGCAGTACTCC.

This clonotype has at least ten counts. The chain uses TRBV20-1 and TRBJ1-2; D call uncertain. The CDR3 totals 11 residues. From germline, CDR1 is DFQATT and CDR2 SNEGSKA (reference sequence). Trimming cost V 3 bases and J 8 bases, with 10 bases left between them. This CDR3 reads CSARSPGGYTF. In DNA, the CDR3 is TGCAGTGCTAGGAGTCCAGGAGGCTACACCTTC.

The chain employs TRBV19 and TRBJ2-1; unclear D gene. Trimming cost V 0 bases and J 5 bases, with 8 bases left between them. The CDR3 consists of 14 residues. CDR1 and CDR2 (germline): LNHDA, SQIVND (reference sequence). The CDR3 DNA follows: TGTGCCAGTAGTATAGATCGCCATAACAATGAGCAGTTCTTC. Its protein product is CASSIDRHNNEQFF.

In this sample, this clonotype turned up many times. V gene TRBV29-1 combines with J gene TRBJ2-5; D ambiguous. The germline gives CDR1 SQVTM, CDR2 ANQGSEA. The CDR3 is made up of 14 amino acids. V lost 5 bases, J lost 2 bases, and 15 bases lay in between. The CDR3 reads CSVLPWTTQETQYF. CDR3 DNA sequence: TGCAGCGTTCTCCCTTGGACGACACAAGAGACCCAGTACTTC. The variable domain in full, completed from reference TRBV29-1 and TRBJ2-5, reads SAVISQKPSRDICQRGTSLTIQCQVDSQVTMMFWYRQQPGQSLTLIATANQGSEATYESGFVIDKFPISRPNLTFSTLTVSNMSPEDSSIYLCSVLPWTTQETQYFGPGTRLLVL.

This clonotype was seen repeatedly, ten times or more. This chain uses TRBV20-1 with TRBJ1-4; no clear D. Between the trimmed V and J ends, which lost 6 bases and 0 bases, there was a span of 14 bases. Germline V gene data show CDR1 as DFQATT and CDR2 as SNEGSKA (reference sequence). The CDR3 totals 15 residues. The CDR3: CSAFGRGTTNEKLFF. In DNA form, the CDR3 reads TGCAGTGCCTTCGGCCGCGGGACAACTAATGAAAAACTGTTTTTT.

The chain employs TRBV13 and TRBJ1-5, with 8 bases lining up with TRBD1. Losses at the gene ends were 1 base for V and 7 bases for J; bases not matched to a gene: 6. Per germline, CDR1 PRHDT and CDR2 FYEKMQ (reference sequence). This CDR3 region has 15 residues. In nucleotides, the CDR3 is TGTGCCAGCAGCTTAGCCGGGACAGGAAAACAGCCCCAGCATTTT. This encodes CASSLAGTGKQPQHF.

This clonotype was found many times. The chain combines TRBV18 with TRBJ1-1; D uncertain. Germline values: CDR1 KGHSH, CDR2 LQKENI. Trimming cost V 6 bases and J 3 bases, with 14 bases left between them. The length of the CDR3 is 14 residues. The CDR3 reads CASSPEIRDTEAFF. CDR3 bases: TGTGCCAGCTCTCCCGAAATCCGGGACACTGAAGCTTTCTTT.

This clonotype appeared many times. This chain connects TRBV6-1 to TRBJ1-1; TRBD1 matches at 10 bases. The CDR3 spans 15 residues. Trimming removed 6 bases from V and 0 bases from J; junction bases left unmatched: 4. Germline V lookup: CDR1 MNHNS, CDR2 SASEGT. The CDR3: CASRRQGALNTEAFF. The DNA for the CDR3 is TGTGCCAGCAGGCGACAGGGGGCTCTGAACACTGAAGCTTTCTTT.

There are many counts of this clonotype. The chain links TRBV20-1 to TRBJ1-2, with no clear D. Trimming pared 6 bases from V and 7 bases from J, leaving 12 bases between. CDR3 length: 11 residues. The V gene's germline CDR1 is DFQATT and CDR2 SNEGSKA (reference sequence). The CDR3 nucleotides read TGCAGTGCCCTTCGCGGTCGTGGCTACACCTTC. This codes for CSALRGRGYTF.

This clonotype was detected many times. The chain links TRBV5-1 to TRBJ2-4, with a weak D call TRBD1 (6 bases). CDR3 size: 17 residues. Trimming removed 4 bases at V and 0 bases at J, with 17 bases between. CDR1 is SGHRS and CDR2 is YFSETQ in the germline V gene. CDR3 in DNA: TGCGCCAGCAGCCTAGTTTTTGGGGGCGCAGCCAAAAACATTCAGTACTTC. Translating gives CASSLVFGGAAKNIQYF.

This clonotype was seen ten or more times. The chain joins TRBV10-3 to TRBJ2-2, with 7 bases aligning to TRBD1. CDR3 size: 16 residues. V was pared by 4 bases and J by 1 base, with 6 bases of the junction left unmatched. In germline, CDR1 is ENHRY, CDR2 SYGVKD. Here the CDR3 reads CAISGSGQLNTGELFF. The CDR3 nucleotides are TGTGCCATCAGTGGCTCGGGACAGCTGAACACCGGGGAGCTGTTTTTT.

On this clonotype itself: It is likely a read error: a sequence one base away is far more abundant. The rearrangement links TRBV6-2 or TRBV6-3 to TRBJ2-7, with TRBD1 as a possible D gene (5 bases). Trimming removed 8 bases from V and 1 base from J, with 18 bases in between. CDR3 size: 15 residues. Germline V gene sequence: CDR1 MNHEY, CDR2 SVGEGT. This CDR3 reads CASGPSQGSSYEQYF. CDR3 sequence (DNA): TGTGCCAGCGGGCCCTCTCAGGGCTCTTCCTACGAGCAGTACTTC.

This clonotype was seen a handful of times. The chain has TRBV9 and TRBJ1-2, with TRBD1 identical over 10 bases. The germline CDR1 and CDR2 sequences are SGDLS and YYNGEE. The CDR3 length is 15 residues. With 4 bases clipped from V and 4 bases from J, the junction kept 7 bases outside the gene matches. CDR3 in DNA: TGTGCCAGCAGCAGCCGGGACAGGGGTGCCTATGGCTACACCTTC. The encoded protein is CASSSRDRGAYGYTF. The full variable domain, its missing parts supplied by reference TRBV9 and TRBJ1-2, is DSGVTQTPKHLITATGQRVTLRCSPRSGDLSVYWYQQSLDQGLQFLIQYYNGEERAKGNILERFSAQQFPDLHSELNLSSLELGDSALYFCASSSRDRGAYGYTFGSGTRLTVV.

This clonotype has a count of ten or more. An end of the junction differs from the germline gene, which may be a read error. The CDR3 coding sequence is TGTGCCAGCAGCTTCACAGATACGCAGTATTTT. This translates into CASSFTDTQYF. This rearrangement joins TRBV5-1 to TRBJ2-3, with D unresolved. CDR3 length: 11 residues. CDR1 is SGHRS and CDR2 is YFSETQ in the germline V gene.

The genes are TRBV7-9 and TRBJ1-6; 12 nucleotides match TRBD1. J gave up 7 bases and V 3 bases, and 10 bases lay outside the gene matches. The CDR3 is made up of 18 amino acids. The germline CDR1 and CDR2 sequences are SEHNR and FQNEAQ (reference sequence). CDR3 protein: CASSFRPPGQGANSPLHF. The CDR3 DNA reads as TGTGCCAGCAGCTTCCGACCGCCGGGACAGGGGGCAAATTCACCCCTCCACTTT. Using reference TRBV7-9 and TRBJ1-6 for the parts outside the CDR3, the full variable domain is DTGVSQNPRHKITKRGQNVTFRCDPISEHNRLYWYRQTLGQGPEFLTYFQNEAQLEKSRLLSDRFSAERPKGSFSTLEIQRTEQGDSAMYLCASSFRPPGQGANSPLHFGNGTRLTVT.

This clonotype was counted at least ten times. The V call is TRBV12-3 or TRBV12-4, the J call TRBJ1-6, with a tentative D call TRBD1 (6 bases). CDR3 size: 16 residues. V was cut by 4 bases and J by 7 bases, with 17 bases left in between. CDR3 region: CASSSNRDGTNSPLHF. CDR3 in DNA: TGTGCCAGCAGTTCGAACCGGGACGGGACAAATTCACCCCTCCACTTT.

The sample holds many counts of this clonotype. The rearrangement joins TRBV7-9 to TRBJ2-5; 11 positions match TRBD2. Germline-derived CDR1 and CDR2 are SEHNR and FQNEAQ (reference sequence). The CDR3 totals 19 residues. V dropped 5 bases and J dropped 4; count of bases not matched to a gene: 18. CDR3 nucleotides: TGTGCCAGCAGCCATCCCGCTAGCGGGGGGTTAGGGATAACAGAGACCCAGTACTTC. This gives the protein CASSHPASGGLGITETQYF.

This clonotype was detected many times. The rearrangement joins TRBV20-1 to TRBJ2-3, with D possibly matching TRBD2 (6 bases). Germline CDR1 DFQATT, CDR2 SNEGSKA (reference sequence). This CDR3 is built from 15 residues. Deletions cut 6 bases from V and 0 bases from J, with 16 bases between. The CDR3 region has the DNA TGCAGTGCACCTTCCGCGGGGCCTAGCACAGATACGCAGTATTTT. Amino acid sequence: CSAPSAGPSTDTQYF.

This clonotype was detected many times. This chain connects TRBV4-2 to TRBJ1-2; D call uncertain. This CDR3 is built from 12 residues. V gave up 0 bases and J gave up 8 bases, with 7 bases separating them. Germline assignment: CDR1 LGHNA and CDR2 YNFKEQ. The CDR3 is CASSQDLRGYTF. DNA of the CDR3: TGTGCCAGCAGCCAAGATCTGCGGGGCTACACCTTC.

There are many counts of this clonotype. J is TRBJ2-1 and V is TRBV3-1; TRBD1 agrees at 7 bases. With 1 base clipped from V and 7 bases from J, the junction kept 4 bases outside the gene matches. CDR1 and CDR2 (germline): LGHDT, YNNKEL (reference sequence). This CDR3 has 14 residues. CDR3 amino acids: CASSQARGRNEQFF. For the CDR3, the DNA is TGTGCCAGCAGCCAAGCTAGGGGGCGGAATGAGCAGTTCTTC.

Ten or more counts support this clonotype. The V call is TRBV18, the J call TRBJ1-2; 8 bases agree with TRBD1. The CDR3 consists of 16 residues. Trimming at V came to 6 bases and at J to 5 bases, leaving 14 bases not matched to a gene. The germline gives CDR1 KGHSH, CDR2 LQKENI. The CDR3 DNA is TGTGCCAGCTCCCTAAATTGGGACAGGAGTCCGTATGGCTACACCTTC. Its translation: CASSLNWDRSPYGYTF.

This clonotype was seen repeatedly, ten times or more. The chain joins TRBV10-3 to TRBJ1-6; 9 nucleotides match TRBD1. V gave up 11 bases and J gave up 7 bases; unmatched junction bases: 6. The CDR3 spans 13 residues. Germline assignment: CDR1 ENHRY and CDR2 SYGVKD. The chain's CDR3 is CAARQGGNSPLHF. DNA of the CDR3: TGTGCCGCCCGACAGGGGGGAAATTCACCCCTCCACTTT.

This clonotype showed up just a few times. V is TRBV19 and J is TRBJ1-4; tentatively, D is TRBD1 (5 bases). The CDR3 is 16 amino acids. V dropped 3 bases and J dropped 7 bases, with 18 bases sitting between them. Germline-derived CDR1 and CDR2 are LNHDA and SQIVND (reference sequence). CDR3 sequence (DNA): TGTGCCAGTAGTATGACTGGGGCAGGGCTGAGTGAAAAACTGTTTTTT. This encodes CASSMTGAGLSEKLFF.

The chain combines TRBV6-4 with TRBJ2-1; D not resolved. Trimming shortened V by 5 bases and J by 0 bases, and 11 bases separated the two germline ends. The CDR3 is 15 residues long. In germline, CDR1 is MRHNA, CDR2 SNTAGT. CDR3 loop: CASSITPSSYNEQFF. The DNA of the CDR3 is TGTGCCAGCAGTATCACACCAAGCTCCTACAATGAGCAGTTCTTC.